This T cell receptor beta chain is drawn from a study of blood T cell repertoires in COVID-19. Turning to the study itself: COVID-19 samples from acute and convalescent phases originated in the United States, Italy and Spain.

There are 16 residues in the CDR3. Germline V gene data show CDR1 as MNHNY and CDR2 as SVGAGI (reference sequence). The V gene lost 3 bases and the J gene lost 5 bases, with 20 bases spanning the gap. The protocol was immunoSEQ multiplex PCR, while the TCRdb copy is restricted to in-frame clones and leaves out a portion. The table lists roughly 68,000 clones, about 91% of them singletons. The chain links TRBV6-6 to TRBJ2-7; D possibly corresponds to TRBD2 (7 bases). The sequencing input was peripheral blood. This TCR was recovered from a man in his forties or fifties with COVID-19, enrolled during active disease. The CDR3 nucleotides read TGTGCCAGCAGTTATGGGGGGGGGCTACTCGGCCACGAGCAGTACTTC. Its protein is CASSYGGGLLGHEQYF.